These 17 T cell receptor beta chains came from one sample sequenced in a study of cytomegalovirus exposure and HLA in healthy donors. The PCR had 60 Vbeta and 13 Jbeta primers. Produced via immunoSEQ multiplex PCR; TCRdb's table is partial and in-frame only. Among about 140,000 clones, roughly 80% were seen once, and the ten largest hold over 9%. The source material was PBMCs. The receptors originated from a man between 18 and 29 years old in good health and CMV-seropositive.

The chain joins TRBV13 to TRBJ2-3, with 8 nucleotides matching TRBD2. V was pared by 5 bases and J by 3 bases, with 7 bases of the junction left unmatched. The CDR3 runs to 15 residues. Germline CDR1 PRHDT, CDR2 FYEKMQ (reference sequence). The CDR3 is CASSVPSGLTDTQYF. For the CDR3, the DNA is TGTGCCAGCAGCGTCCCTAGCGGGTTGACAGATACGCAGTATTTT.

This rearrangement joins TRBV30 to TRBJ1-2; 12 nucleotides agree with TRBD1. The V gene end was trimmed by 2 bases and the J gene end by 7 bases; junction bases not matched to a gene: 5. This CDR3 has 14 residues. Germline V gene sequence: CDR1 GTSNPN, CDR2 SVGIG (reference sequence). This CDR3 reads CAWSTGTGGSGYTF. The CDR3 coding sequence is TGTGCCTGGAGTACCGGGACAGGGGGCTCTGGCTACACCTTC.

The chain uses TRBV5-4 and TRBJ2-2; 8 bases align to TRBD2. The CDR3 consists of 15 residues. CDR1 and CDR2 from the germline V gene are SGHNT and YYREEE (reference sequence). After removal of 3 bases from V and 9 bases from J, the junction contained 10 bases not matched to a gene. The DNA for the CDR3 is TGTGCCAGCAGCTGGAGCGGGACTAGAACCCGGGAGCTGTTTTTT. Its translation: CASSWSGTRTRELFF.

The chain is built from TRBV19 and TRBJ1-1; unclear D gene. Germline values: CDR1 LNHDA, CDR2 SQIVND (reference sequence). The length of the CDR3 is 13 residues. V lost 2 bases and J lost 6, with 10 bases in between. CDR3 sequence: CASSIKVGAEAFF. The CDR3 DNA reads TGTGCCAGTAGTATAAAGGTCGGGGCTGAAGCTTTCTTT.

The CDR3 DNA reads TGCAGTGCTAGATATGGGGAGCTGTTTTTT. Residues: CSARYGELFF. The rearrangement links TRBV20-1 to TRBJ2-2, with unresolved D. The CDR3 has 10 residues. Germline V gives CDR1 DFQATT, CDR2 SNEGSKA (reference sequence). The V end was cut by 2 bases, the J end by 8 bases, with 3 bases between.

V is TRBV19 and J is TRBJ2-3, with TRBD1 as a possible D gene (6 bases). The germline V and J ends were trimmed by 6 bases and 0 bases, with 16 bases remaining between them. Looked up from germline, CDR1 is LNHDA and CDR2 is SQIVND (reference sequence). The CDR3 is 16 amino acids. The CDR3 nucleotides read TGTGCCAGTAGCAACAGGGCTTACACTAGCACAGATACGCAGTATTTT. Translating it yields CASSNRAYTSTDTQYF.

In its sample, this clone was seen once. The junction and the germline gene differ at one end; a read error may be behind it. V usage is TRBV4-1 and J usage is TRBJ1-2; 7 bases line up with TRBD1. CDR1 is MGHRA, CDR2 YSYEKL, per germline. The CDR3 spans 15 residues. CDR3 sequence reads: CASSPRDRANYGYPF. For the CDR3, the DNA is TGCGCCAGCAGCCCTCGGGACAGAGCTAACTATGGCTACCCCTTC.

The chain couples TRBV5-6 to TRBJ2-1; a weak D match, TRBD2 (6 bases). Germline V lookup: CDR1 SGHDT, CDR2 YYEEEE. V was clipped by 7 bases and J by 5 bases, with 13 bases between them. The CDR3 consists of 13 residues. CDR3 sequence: CASEETSDNEQFF. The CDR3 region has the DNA TGTGCCAGCGAGGAGACTAGTGACAATGAGCAGTTCTTC.

In DNA form, the CDR3 reads TGTGCCAGCAGCCCCAATAGCGGGAGTATGGAGAGAGAGACCCAGTACTTC. Translation gives CASSPNSGSMERETQYF. The chain couples TRBV27 to TRBJ2-5; TRBD2 matches at 9 bases. The CDR3 has 17 residues. V was clipped by 6 bases and J by 4 bases; unmatched bases: 15. Per the germline V gene, CDR1 is MNHEY and CDR2 is SMNVEV (reference sequence).

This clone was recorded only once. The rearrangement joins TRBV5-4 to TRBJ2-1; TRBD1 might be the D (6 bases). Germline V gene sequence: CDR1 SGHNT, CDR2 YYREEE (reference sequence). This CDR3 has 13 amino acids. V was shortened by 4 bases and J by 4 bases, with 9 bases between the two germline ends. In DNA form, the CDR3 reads TGTGCCAGCAGCCAGGACAGATACAATGAGCAGTTCTTC. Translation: CASSQDRYNEQFF.

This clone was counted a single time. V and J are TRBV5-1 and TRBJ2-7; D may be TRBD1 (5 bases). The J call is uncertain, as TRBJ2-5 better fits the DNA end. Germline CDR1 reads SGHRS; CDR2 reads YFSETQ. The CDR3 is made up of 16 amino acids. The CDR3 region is CASKGSFRVDQETQYF. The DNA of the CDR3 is TGCGCCAGCAAGGGTTCCTTCAGGGTAGACCAAGAGACCCAGTACTTC.

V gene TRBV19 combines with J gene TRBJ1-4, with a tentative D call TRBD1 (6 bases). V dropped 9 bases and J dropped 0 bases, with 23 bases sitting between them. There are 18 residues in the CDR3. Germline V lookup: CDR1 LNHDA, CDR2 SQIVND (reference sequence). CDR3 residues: CASDLKGGGGATNEKLFF. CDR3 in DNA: TGTGCCAGCGATTTAAAGGGGGGCGGGGGTGCAACTAATGAAAAACTGTTTTTT.

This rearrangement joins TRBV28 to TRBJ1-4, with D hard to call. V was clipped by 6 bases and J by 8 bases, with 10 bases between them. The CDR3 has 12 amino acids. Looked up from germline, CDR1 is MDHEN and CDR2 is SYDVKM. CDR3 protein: CASSRNLEKLFF. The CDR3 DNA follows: TGTGCCAGCAGCAGAAATCTGGAAAAACTGTTTTTT.

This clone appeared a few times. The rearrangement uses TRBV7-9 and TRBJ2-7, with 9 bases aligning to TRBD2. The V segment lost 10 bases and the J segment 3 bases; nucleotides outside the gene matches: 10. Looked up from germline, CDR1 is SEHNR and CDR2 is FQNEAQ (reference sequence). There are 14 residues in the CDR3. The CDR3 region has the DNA TGTGCCACCCGCCATGGTAGCGGGAGCTACGAGCAGTACTTC. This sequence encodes CATRHGSGSYEQYF.

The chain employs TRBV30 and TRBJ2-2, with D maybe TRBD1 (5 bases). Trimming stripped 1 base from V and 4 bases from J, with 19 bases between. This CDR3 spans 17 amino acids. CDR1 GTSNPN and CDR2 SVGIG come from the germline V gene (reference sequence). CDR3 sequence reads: CAWSGLFRGTGTGELFF. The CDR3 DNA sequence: TGTGCCTGGAGTGGCTTATTTAGGGGTACGGGCACCGGGGAGCTGTTTTTT.

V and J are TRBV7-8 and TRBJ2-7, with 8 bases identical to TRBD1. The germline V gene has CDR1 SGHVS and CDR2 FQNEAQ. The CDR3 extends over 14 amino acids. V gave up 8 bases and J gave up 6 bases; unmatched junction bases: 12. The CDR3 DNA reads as TGTGCCAGCCTGCTTGGGACAGGACCGCCCGAGCAGTACTTC. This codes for CASLLGTGPPEQYF.

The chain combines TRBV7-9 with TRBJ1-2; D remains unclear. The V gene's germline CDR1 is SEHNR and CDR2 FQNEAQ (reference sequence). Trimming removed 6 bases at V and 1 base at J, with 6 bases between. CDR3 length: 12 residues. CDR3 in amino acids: CASSPFNYGYTF. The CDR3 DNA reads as TGTGCCAGCAGTCCATTTAACTATGGCTACACCTTC.